This is a list of T cell receptor beta chains from one sample in a study of blood T cell repertoires in COVID-19. The table came from immunoSEQ multiplex PCR; TCRdb's copy has only in-frame clones and leaves some out. This sample has about 180,000 clones; 87% occur once, and the top ten carry 2.5%. Source material: peripheral blood. The receptors were sampled from a man in his forties or fifties with active or convalescent COVID-19. CDR3s include the opening cysteine and the closing phenylalanine or tryptophan. The D gene is left open where the match is weak. Some rows have no size entry. The others give once, few or many, or a class for an expanded clone.

V	D	size	J	DNA	CDR3
TRBV27	TRBD1	few	TRBJ2-7	TGTGCCAGCAGCAGGACAGGAGCTACCTACGAGCAGTACTTC	CASSRTGATYEQYF
TRBV6-1	TRBD2	-	TRBJ2-3	TGTGCCAGCAGTGAGACTAGCGGGGGGGTCACAGATACGCAGTATTTT	CASSETSGGVTDTQYF
TRBV12-3/TRBV12-4	TRBD1	-	TRBJ1-5	TGTGCCAGCAGTATACAGGGGACTCAGCCCCAGCATTTT	CASSIQGTQPQHF
TRBV2	TRBD1	once	TRBJ1-2	TGTGCCAGCAGTCCGGGACAGGGAAGAACCAACTATGGCTACACCTTC	CASSPGQGRTNYGYTF
TRBV7-9	-	-	TRBJ2-1	TGTGCCAGCAGCTTAATGGGGGGAAATGAGCAGTTCTTC	CASSLMGGNEQFF
TRBV7-2	TRBD2	-	TRBJ2-4	TGTGCCAGCAGCTTAGCGGGTAGCGGGGCGGGTTCGTCCAAAAACATTCAGTACTTC	CASSLAGSGAGSSKNIQYF
TRBV4-2	-	-	TRBJ1-4	TGTGCCAGCACCCAGGGATGGGGGGATGGGAATGAAAAACTGTTTTTT	CASTQGWGDGNEKLFF
TRBV7-6	-	-	TRBJ2-1	TGTGCCAGCAGCGCTACGTCGCCAGGGTCTTACTACAATGAGCAGTTCTTC	CASSATSPGSYYNEQFF
TRBV12-5	-	-	TRBJ2-6	TGTGCTAGTGGTTTGTATCAGGGGAGTAGGGACGTCCTGACTTTC	CASGLYQGSRDVLTF
TRBV19	-	-	TRBJ2-2	TGTGCCAGTAGCGGGATGAGAGGCACCGGGGAGCTGTTTTTT	CASSGMRGTGELFF
TRBV4-2	-	-	TRBJ2-3	TGTGCCAGCAGCCAAGCTGTCTCCGGGACTAGCACAGATACGCAGTATTTT	CASSQAVSGTSTDTQYF
TRBV19	-	-	TRBJ2-3	TGTGCCAGTAGTATCTCCAATCGACTCCGCCCTCACACAGATACGCAGTATTTT	CASSISNRLRPHTDTQYF
TRBV7-3	-	-	TRBJ1-6	TGTGCCAGCAGCTTTGACGGACAGAATTCACCCCTCCACTTT	CASSFDGQNSPLHF
TRBV5-1	-	-	TRBJ2-5	TGCGCCAGCAGCTTGGGAGACTTAATAGAGACCCAGTACTTC	CASSLGDLIETQYF
TRBV5-1	TRBD1	once	TRBJ1-5	TGCGCCAGCAGCCCCGGACAGGCCAGCAATCAGCCCCAGCATTTT	CASSPGQASNQPQHF
TRBV6-2/TRBV6-3	TRBD2	-	TRBJ2-3	TGTGCCAGCAGTAGACTAGCAACAGATACGCAGTATTTT	CASSRLATDTQYF
TRBV19	TRBD1	-	TRBJ2-1	TGTGCCAGTACTGCGACAGGGTCGGGATTCTACAATGAGCAGTTCTTC	CASTATGSGFYNEQFF
TRBV6-1	-	-	TRBJ1-1	TGTGCCAGCAGTGAAAGGAACGGGGCTGAAGCTTTCTTT	CASSERNGAEAFF
TRBV5-5	-	-	TRBJ1-4	TGTGCCAGCAGCCCGAGGATTAGCGGAACTAATGAAAAACTGTTTTTT	CASSPRISGTNEKLFF
TRBV25-1	-	-	TRBJ1-1	TGTGCCACTTCCGGTCCGGAAGCTTTCTTT	CATSGPEAFF
TRBV4-2	TRBD2	-	TRBJ2-2	TGTGCCAGCAGCCAAGTTCTAGCGGGGGTGAACACCGGGGAGCTGTTTTTT	CASSQVLAGVNTGELFF
TRBV3-1/TRBV3-2	TRBD1	-	TRBJ1-2	TGTGCCAGCAGGACTGGGGACAGTGGCTACACCTTC	CASRTGDSGYTF
TRBV6-4	TRBD1	-	TRBJ1-1	TGTGCCAGCAGGAGGGACAGAAGCACTGAAGCTTTCTTT	CASRRDRSTEAFF
TRBV5-5	-	-	TRBJ1-2	TGTGCCAGCAGCTTGGCACTAGAGCCTTATGGCTACACCTTC	CASSLALEPYGYTF
TRBV19	-	-	TRBJ2-1	TGTGCCAGTGTTGACAGGAGGTCATCCGATGAGCAGTTCTTC	CASVDRRSSDEQFF
TRBV7-9	TRBD1	-	TRBJ1-1	TGTGCCAGCAGCTTAGCAGTGGGGACAGGGGGCCAGGGCACTGAAGCTTTCTTT	CASSLAVGTGGQGTEAFF
TRBV6-1	-	-	TRBJ1-5	TGTGCCAGCAGTGAAGGGACGGGGGAATCTCTCCAGCATTTT	CASSEGTGESLQHF
TRBV2	-	-	TRBJ1-4	TGTGCCAGCAGTGAAGGTCGTCGTGCTAATGAAAAACTGTTTTTT	CASSEGRRANEKLFF
TRBV2	-	-	TRBJ2-7	TGTGCCAGCAGTGAAGCGCCGACAGTCTACGAGCAGTACTTC	CASSEAPTVYEQYF
TRBV6-6	-	once	TRBJ1-2	TGTGCCAGCACGGGGGAACCCACTACGGGCTACACCTTC	CASTGEPTTGYTF
TRBV30	-	-	TRBJ2-5	TGTGCCTGGAGCGGGGGGCGTTACGAGACCCAGTACTTC	CAWSGGRYETQYF
TRBV7-2	TRBD1	-	TRBJ1-1	TGTGCCAGCAGCTCCACTACAGGGGGCGGAACTGAAGCTTTCTTT	CASSSTTGGGTEAFF
TRBV7-6	-	once	TRBJ1-3	TGTGCCAGCAGCTCCAGACAGGCCTCTGGAAACACCATATATTTT	CASSSRQASGNTIYF
TRBV11-2	TRBD1	-	TRBJ2-3	TGTGCCAGCAGCTTAAGGGGGCAAAGCACAGATACGCAGTATTTT	CASSLRGQSTDTQYF
TRBV25-1	TRBD1	-	TRBJ1-4	TGTGCCAGCAGCCAGTCCGGGACAGGAGGTTTTAATGAAAAACTGTTTTTT	CASSQSGTGGFNEKLFF
TRBV5-6	TRBD1	-	TRBJ1-5	TGTGCCAGCAGCGGCGGACAGGGGGATCCCCAGCATTTT	CASSGGQGDPQHF
TRBV3-1/TRBV3-2	-	-	TRBJ2-3	TGTGCCAGCAGCCAAGGTCCGAGCACAGATACGCAGTATTTT	CASSQGPSTDTQYF
TRBV4-3	TRBD1	-	TRBJ1-1	TGCGCCAGCAGCCAACCACCTCCTTTTTATCCGGGACAGGGGCCGAACACTGAAGCTTTCTTT	CASSQPPPFYPGQGPNTEAFF
TRBV5-6	-	-	TRBJ2-3	TGTGCCAGCAGCTTGAAGGCGGGTCTTGGCACAGATACGCAGTATTTT	CASSLKAGLGTDTQYF
TRBV9	-	-	TRBJ2-2	TGTGCCAGCAGCGTGTTGCGGGGGCCTCCGAACACCGGGGAGCTGTTTTTT	CASSVLRGPPNTGELFF
TRBV30	-	-	TRBJ2-2	TGTGCCTGGAAGTTCAGGGTAGGCGGGGAGCTGTTTTTT	CAWKFRVGGELFF
TRBV28	TRBD1	-	TRBJ2-7	TGTGCCAGCAGAGAGGACAGGGGACCCTCCTACGAGCAGTACTTC	CASREDRGPSYEQYF
TRBV20-1	-	once	TRBJ1-1	TGCAGTGCTAGTGGTCAGGGGCCGAACACTGAAGCTTTCTTT	CSASGQGPNTEAFF
TRBV3-1/TRBV3-2	TRBD1	-	TRBJ1-2	TGTGCCAGCAGCCAAGGGGGACAGGGTAAGAGGAACACCTTC	CASSQGGQGKRNTF
TRBV14	-	-	TRBJ1-2	TGTGCCAGCAGCCACGGACAAGCCGTCTATGGCTACACCTTC	CASSHGQAVYGYTF
TRBV15	-	-	TRBJ2-1	TGTGCCACCAGCAGGCCCCGGGGGGCTACGAGTAATGAGCAGTTCTTC	CATSRPRGATSNEQFF
TRBV27	TRBD1	-	TRBJ2-7	TGTGCCAGTCACGGACAGGGCGCCACCTACGAGCAGTACTTC	CASHGQGATYEQYF
TRBV30	TRBD1	-	TRBJ2-7	TGTGCCTGGAGCCCTCCTCCTGTCAGGGGGCGCCTCTACGAGCAGTACTTC	CAWSPPPVRGRLYEQYF
TRBV27	-	-	TRBJ1-4	TGTGCCAGCCGCCGACACCTTCCTAATGAAAAACTGTTTTTT	CASRRHLPNEKLFF
TRBV7-9	-	-	TRBJ2-1	TGTGCCAGCAGCTTAGTCCAAGCTTCCTACAATGAGCAGTTCTTC	CASSLVQASYNEQFF
TRBV25-1	-	few	TRBJ2-2	TGTGCCAGCAGTCCCCTGGACAGGAACACCGGGGAGCTGTTTTTT	CASSPLDRNTGELFF
TRBV9	-	-	TRBJ1-4	TGTGCCAGCAGCCCAGGGACACTTGAAAAACTGTTTTTT	CASSPGTLEKLFF
TRBV19	-	-	TRBJ1-3	TGTGCCAGTAGTATGGGCGCGGGGGTCTCTGGAAACACCATATATTTT	CASSMGAGVSGNTIYF